This record looks at one TCR beta chain sequence and its context. Its antigen is as yet unknown. From germline, CDR1 is SGHAT and CDR2 FQNNGV. The CDR3 totals 12 residues. One entry per CDR3 protein, without DNA, is what TCRdb gives after re-calling the 5' RACE reads. In total, the table holds 350,000 to 500,000 distinct CDR3 sequences. The sample is drawn from a study of monozygotic twins with inflammatory bowel disease. Study-wide points: Inverse Simpson values showed less TCRbeta diversity in IBD patients than in their healthy co-twins. Extra variability in the repertoires of patients may have come from differing immunosuppressive treatments.

The chain recombines TRBV11-2 with TRBJ1-2; the D gene TCRdb calls, TRBD1, cannot be checked with no DNA. The material sequenced was blood. The sequence was obtained from a human donor with ulcerative colitis or Crohn's disease, or a healthy co-twin of an affected twin (not recorded which). CDR3 protein: CASSASEDILTF.